This T cell receptor beta chain was sequenced in a study of T-cell memory formation after mild COVID-19. With regard to this clonotype: Its antigen is not identified.

It was 5'RACE with constant-segment primers that produced the TCR alpha and TCR beta cDNA libraries, which carried sample barcodes and UMIs. TCRdb independently ran MiXCR on the 5' RACE reads; one entry per CDR3 protein. The data show about 350,000 distinct CDR3 sequences, approximately 14% seen once. General study findings and limits: Second-wave clones reaching peak frequency on day 37 lacked confirmed SARS-CoV-2 specificity. Shrinking CD4+ clones resided mostly in CM and EM, and CD8+ ones in EMRA.

V shed 1 base, J shed 8 bases, and the junction held 7 bases outside the gene matches. The CDR3 loop spans 15 amino acids. CDR1 is MGHDK, CDR2 SYGVNS, per germline. What was sequenced was PBMCs or a T cell subset sorted from them (not recorded which). This sequence was found in a man younger than 30 who had mild COVID-19 (a few samples of this study predate the infection). Cell type and time point are not known. The V and J genes are TRBV25-1 and TRBJ2-1; 8 bases agree with TRBD1. The CDR3 sequence: CASSESPGGDYEQFF. DNA of the CDR3: TGTGCCAGCAGTGAATCGCCAGGGGGCGATTATGAGCAGTTCTTC.